The TCR beta chain under discussion was sequenced for a study of PD-1 blockade in mismatch repair-deficient tumors. The wider study: Patients had about a dozen mismatch repair-deficient cancer types and were previously treated and progressing.

PCR or immunohistochemistry showed mismatch repair deficiency in every enrolled patient. Notes on the study in general: Tumor-resident clones, often undetectable pretreatment in blood, expanded then contracted after pembrolizumab.

Concerning this clone itself: Antigen unknown.

J lost 3 bases, V lost 0 bases, and 14 bases had no gene match. The CDR3 consists of 18 residues. Profiling relied on immunoSEQ multiplex PCR, and the TCRdb table lists in-frame clones only, not all of them. Here the sample spans about 130,000 clones, around nine tenths being singletons. The V call is TRBV23-1, the J call TRBJ2-7, with 7 bases identical to TRBD1. TRBV23-1 is an open reading frame whose function is uncertain. The input for sequencing was peripheral blood, taken approximately 69 weeks after starting pembrolizumab. The TCR sequence derives from an adult with mismatch repair-deficient cancer. The CDR3 bases are TGCGCCAGCAGTCAATCACAGGCCGCCGACAGGGCCTACTACGAGCAGTACTTC. As protein: CASSQSQAADRAYYEQYF.